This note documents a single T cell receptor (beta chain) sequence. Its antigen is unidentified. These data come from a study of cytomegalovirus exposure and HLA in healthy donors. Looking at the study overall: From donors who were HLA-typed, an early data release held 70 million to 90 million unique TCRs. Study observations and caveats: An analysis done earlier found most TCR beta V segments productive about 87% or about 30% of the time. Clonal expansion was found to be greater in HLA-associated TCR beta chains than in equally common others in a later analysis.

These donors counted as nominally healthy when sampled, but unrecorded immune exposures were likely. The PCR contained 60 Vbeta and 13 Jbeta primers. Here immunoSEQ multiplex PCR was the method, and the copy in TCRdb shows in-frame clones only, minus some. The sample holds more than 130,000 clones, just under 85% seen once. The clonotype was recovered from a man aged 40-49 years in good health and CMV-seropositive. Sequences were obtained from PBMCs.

DNA for the CDR3: TGTGCCAGCAGTTTGGGGGCCCTTTCGGGTGAGCAGTACTTC. Translated: CASSLGALSGEQYF. V gene TRBV27 combines with J gene TRBJ2-7, with D perhaps matching TRBD1 (6 bases). This CDR3 region has 14 residues. Per germline, CDR1 MNHEY and CDR2 SMNVEV (reference sequence). Between the trimmed V and J ends, which lost 3 bases and 7 bases, there was a span of 16 bases.